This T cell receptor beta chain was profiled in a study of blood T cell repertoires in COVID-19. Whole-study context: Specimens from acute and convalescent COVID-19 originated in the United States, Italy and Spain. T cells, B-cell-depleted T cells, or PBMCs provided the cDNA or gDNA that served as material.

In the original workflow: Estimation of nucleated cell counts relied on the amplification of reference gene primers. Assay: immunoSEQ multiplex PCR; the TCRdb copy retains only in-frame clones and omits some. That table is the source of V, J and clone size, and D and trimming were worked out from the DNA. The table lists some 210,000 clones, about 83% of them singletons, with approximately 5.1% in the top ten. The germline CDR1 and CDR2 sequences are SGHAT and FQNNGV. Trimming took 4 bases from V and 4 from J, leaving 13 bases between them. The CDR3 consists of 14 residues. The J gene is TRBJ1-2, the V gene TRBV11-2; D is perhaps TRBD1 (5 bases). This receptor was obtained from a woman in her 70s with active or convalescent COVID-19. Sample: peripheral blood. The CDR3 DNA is TGTGCCAGCAGCTCCTTGGCGGGGGTCTATGGCTACACCTTC. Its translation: CASSSLAGVYGYTF.